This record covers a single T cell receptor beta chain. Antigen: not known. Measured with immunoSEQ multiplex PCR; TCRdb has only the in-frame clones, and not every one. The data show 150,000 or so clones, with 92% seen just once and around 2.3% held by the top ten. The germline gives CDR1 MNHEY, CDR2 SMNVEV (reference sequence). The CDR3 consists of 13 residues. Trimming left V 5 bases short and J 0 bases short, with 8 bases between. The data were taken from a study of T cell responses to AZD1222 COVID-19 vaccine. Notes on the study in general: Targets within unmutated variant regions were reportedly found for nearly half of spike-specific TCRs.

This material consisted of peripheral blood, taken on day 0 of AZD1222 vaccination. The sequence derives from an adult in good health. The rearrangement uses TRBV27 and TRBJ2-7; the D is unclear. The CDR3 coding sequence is TGTGCCAGCAGTCCATCCTACTCCTACGAGCAGTACTTC. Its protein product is CASSPSYSYEQYF.